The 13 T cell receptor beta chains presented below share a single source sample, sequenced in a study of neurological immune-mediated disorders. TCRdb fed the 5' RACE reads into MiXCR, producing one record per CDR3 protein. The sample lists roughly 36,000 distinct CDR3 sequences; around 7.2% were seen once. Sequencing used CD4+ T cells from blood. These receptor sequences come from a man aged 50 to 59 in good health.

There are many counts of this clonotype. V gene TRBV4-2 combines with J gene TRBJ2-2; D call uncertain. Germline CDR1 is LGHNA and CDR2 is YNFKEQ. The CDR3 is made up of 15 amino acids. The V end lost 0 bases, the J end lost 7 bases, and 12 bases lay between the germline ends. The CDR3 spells CASSQEPLVSGELFF. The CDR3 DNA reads TGTGCCAGCAGCCAAGAACCGTTAGTAAGCGGGGAGCTGTTTTTT.

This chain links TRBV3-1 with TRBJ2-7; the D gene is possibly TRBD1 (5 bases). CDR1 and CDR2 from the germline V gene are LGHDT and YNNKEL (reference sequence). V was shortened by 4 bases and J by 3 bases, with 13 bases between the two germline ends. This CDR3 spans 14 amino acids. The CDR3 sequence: CASSLYRTNYEQYF. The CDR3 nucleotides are TGTGCCAGCAGCCTTTACAGGACAAACTACGAGCAGTACTTC.

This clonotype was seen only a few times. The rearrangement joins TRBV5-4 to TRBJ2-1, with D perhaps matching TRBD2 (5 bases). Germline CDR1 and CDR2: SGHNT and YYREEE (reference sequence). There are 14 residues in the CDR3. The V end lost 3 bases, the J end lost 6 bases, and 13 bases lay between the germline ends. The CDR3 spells CASSSSGPVNEQFF. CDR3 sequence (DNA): TGTGCCAGCAGCTCCAGCGGTCCTGTCAATGAGCAGTTCTTC.

The CDR3 DNA follows: TGTGCCAGCAGTTTTCTCGCGGAGACCCAGTACTTC. Residues: CASSFLAETQYF. The V gene is TRBV6-4, the J gene TRBJ2-5; D is unclear. With 5 bases removed from V and 5 bases from J, the gap between germline ends came to 9 bases. This CDR3 region has 12 residues. CDR1 and CDR2 (germline): MRHNA, SNTAGT.

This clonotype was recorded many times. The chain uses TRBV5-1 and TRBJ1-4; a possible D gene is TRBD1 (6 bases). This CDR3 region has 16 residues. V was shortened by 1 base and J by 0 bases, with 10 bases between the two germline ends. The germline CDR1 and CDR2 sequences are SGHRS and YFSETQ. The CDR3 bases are TGCGCCAGCAGCTTGACAGGGCAGGCAACTAATGAAAAACTGTTTTTT. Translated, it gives CASSLTGQATNEKLFF.

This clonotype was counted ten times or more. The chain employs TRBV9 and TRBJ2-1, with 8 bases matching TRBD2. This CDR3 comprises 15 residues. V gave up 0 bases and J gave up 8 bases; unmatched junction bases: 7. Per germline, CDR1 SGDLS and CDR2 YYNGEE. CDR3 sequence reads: CASSVEGLGRYEQFF. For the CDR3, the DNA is TGTGCCAGCAGCGTAGAGGGACTAGGAAGGTATGAGCAGTTCTTC.

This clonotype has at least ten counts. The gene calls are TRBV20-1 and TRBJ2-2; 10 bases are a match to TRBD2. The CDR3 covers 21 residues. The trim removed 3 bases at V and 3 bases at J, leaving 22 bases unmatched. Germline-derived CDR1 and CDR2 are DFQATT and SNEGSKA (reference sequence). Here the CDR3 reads CSARFFPDRLGLAGDTGELFF. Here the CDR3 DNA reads TGCAGTGCTAGGTTCTTCCCAGACAGGCTTGGGCTAGCGGGGGACACCGGGGAGCTGTTTTTT.

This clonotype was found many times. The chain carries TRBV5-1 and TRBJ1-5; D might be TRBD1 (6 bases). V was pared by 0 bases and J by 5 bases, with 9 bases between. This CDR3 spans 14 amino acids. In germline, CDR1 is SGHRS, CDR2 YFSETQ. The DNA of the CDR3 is TGCGCCAGCAGCTTGGGCGACAGGCATCAGCCCCAGCATTTT. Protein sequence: CASSLGDRHQPQHF.

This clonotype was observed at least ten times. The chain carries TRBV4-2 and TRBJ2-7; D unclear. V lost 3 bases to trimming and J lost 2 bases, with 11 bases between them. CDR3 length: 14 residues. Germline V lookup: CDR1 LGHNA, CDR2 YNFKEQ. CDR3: CASSQNTPPYEQYF. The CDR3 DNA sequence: TGTGCCAGCAGCCAGAATACTCCGCCCTACGAGCAGTACTTC.

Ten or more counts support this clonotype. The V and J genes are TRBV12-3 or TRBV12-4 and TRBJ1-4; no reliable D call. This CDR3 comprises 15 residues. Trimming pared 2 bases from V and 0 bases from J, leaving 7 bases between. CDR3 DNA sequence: TGTGCCAGCAGTTTAAGAGGCCCAACTAATGAAAAACTGTTTTTT. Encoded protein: CASSLRGPTNEKLFF.

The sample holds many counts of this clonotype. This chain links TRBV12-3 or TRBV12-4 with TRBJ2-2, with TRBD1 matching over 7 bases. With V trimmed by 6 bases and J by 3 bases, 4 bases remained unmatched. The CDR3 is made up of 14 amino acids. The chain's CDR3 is CASRRDSYTGELFF. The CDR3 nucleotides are TGTGCCAGCAGGAGGGACAGTTACACCGGGGAGCTGTTTTTT.

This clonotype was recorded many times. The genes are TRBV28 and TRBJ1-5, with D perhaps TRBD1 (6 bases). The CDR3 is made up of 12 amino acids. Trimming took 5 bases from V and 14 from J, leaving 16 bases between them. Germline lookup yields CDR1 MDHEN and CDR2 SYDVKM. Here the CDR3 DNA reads TGTGCCAGCAGTACCTGGGACAATCAGAAGCATTTT. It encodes CASSTWDNQKHF. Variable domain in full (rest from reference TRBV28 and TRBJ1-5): DVKVTQSSRYLVKRTGEKVFLECVQDMDHENMFWYRQDPGLGLRLIYFSYDVKMKEKGDIPEGYSVSREKKERFSLILESASTNQTSMYLCASSTWDNQKHFGDGTRLSIL.

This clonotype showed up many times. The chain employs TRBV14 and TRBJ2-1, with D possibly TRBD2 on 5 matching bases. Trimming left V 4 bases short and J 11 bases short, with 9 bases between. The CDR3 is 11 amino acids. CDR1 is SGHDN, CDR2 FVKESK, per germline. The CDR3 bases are TGTGCCAGCAGCCTCGGGGTACAGCAGTTCTTC. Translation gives CASSLGVQQFF.